One sample yielded the 4 T cell receptor beta chains listed below, sequenced in a study of a mutant IDH1 vaccine in newly diagnosed glioma. Antigens of these TCRs are unknown. Time point meaning: week 47, end of study. It was 300 ug of mutant IDH1 20-mer peptide that made up each vaccine dose, given with topical imiquimod. The method was immunoSEQ multiplex PCR; TCRdb's version includes in-frame clones alone and lacks a portion of them. Here the sample spans over 10,000 clones, around three quarters being singletons. Here the sequenced sample was PBMCs, taken from a glioma patient whose treatment included an IDH1 peptide vaccine. These receptors originate from a woman aged 40 to 50 with glioma.

The CDR3 region is CASSEGSGSAAKNIQYF. For the CDR3, the DNA is TGTGCCAGCAGTGAAGGTAGCGGGAGTGCGGCCAAAAACATTCAGTACTTC. The chain employs TRBV2 and TRBJ2-4; 9 bases fit TRBD2. V gave up 1 base and J gave up 1 base; unmatched junction bases: 5. The CDR3 loop spans 17 amino acids. From germline, CDR1 is SNHLY and CDR2 FYNNEI.

The chain joins TRBV7-2 to TRBJ1-1; the D gene is possibly TRBD1 (6 bases). Germline CDR1 and CDR2: SGHTA and FQGNSA. The CDR3 sequence is 13 residues long. The ends were cut back, 5 bases at V and 4 bases at J, with 11 bases in the middle. CDR3 protein: CASSKDRITEAFF. CDR3 DNA sequence: TGTGCCAGCAGCAAGGACAGAATCACTGAAGCTTTCTTT.

The V call is TRBV7-2, the J call TRBJ1-1, with D hard to call. The germline CDR1 and CDR2 sequences are SGHTA and FQGNSA. The CDR3 is made up of 13 amino acids. Trimming took off 1 base at V and 5 bases at J, with 8 bases between the two ends. CDR3 DNA: TGTGCCAGCAGCTTAGATCACTTAACTGAAGCTTTCTTT. Amino acid sequence: CASSLDHLTEAFF.

This clone was observed a single time. The chain is built from TRBV5-1 and TRBJ2-3, with D perhaps matching TRBD2 (6 bases). The germline V gene encodes CDR1 SGHRS and CDR2 YFSETQ. V was shortened by 4 bases and J by 2 bases, with 11 bases between the two germline ends. This CDR3 has 14 amino acids. CDR3 nucleotide sequence: TGCGCCAGCAGCAGGTGGGGGGACACAGATACGCAGTATTTT. Translating gives CASSRWGDTDTQYF.